The rows below give T cell receptor beta chains drawn from one sample of a study of blood T cells in healthy people across ages. MiXCR, applied by TCRdb to the 5' RACE reads, yields one record per CDR3 protein. This table holds around 940,000 distinct CDR3 sequences, 45% to 60% found once. The sequenced sample consisted of blood. Receptor source: a woman aged 60-75 years in good health. Each CDR3 is given with its conserved first and last residue. D genes are given only for firm matches. Size is omitted from some rows. Given values are once, few, many or a class for expanded clones.

CDR3 protein,CDR3 DNA,J gene,V gene,clone size,D gene
CASNRGGSYNEQYF,TGTGCCAGCAATCGGGGGGGATCCTACAATGAGCAGTACTTC,TRBJ2-7,TRBV12-3/TRBV12-4,once,TRBD2
CSAREQPEETQYF,TGCAGTGCTAGGGAACAGCCTGAAGAGACCCAGTACTTC,TRBJ2-5,TRBV20-1,.,.
CASSYSGGIQETQYF,TGTGCCAGCAGTTACTCGGGAGGGATACAAGAGACCCAGTACTTC,TRBJ2-5,TRBV6-5,.,TRBD2
CASTRRGANVLTF,TGTGCCAGCACGAGGCGTGGGGCCAACGTCCTGACTTTC,TRBJ2-6,TRBV6-2/TRBV6-3,.,.
CSARDGSGSRPETQYF,TGCAGTGCTAGAGATGGAAGCGGGAGCCGCCCAGAGACCCAGTACTTC,TRBJ2-5,TRBV20-1,few,TRBD2
CASSLVREGPYNEQFF,TGTGCCAGCAGCTTAGTGCGGGAGGGGCCCTACAATGAGCAGTTCTTC,TRBJ2-1,TRBV7-2,.,TRBD2
CASSLEPELSYEQYF,TGTGCCAGCAGCTTGGAGCCAGAACTATCCTACGAGCAGTACTTC,TRBJ2-7,TRBV5-5,.,.
CSVVAEQTYEQYF,TGCAGCGTTGTTGCTGAACAGACCTACGAGCAGTACTTC,TRBJ2-7,TRBV29-1,.,.
CASSLARTSGINEQFF,TGTGCCAGCAGCTTAGCCCGGACTAGCGGGATCAATGAGCAGTTCTTC,TRBJ2-1,TRBV7-9,.,TRBD2
CASSLGLAGYYNEQFF,TGTGCCAGCAGCTTGGGGCTAGCGGGATACTACAATGAGCAGTTCTTC,TRBJ2-1,TRBV5-5,few,TRBD2
CASSPEQGPYNEQFF,TGTGCCAGCAGCCCCGAGCAGGGCCCCTACAATGAGCAGTTCTTC,TRBJ2-1,TRBV2,.,.
CSARPFFDEQYF,TGCAGTGCTAGACCCTTCTTTGACGAGCAGTACTTC,TRBJ2-7,TRBV20-1,once,.
CASSSPARGEQFF,TGTGCCAGCAGCTCCCCAGCCCGGGGTGAGCAGTTCTTC,TRBJ2-1,TRBV7-2,.,.
CASSFFTDTQYF,TGTGCCAGCAGTTTTTTCACAGATACGCAGTATTTT,TRBJ2-3,TRBV12-3/TRBV12-4,many,.
CASSVGRRLPDTQYF,TGTGCCAGCAGCGTAGGTCGCAGGCTCCCAGATACGCAGTATTTT,TRBJ2-3,TRBV9,.,.
CASSLDPGGPSTDTQYF,TGTGCCAGCAGCTTAGATCCGGGAGGGCCGAGCACAGATACGCAGTATTTT,TRBJ2-3,TRBV11-2,.,TRBD2
CASSLVPGGDEQFF,TGTGCCAGCAGCTTGGTCCCCGGGGGGGATGAGCAGTTCTTC,TRBJ2-1,TRBV5-5,.,TRBD2